This TCR beta chain was observed in a study of liver allograft versus peripheral blood T cells. Overall study: Repertoires from peripheral blood of liver transplant recipients were compared with those inside their transplanted livers. General observations from the study: There were reportedly differences between T cell receptor repertoires inside liver allografts and those in peripheral blood.

TCRdb passed the reads through MiXCR, listing each CDR3 protein once. This sample has approximately 13,000 distinct CDR3 sequences; under 30% occur once, and the top ten carry less than 2.5%. From germline, CDR1 is ENHRY and CDR2 SYGVKD. This CDR3 is 15 amino acids long. Trimming removed 0 bases at V and 7 bases at J, with 12 bases between. The table lists this clonotype with many counts. The antigen is unknown. The clonotype was recovered from a human patient who had a liver transplant. The graft donor may be the source of some T cells. This chain joins TRBV10-3 and TRBJ1-4; D gene ambiguous. The CDR3, as DNA: TGTGCCATCAGTGAGTCGATGGGCGCTGGTGAAAAACTGTTTTTT. It encodes CAISESMGAGEKLFF.